The rows below give T cell receptor beta chains drawn from one sample of a study of blood T cell repertoires in COVID-19. Profiled with immunoSEQ multiplex PCR; TCRdb holds only in-frame clones, not every one. Here the sample spans about 110,000 clones, approximately 90% being singletons. The sequenced material came from peripheral blood. Receptors originate from a man in his forties or fifties with active or convalescent COVID-19. CDR3s include the opening cysteine and the closing phenylalanine or tryptophan. The D gene is left open where the match is weak. Clone size is given for some rows only: seen once, a few or many times, or a class if the clone is expanded.

CDR3 protein: CASSFTGEQYF
CDR3 DNA: TGTGCCAGCAGCTTTACGGGGGAGCAGTACTTC
D gene: -
V gene: TRBV28
J gene: TRBJ2-7
clone size: -

CDR3 protein: CASSQETGGAEAETQYF
CDR3 DNA: TGTGCCAGCAGCCAAGAAACGGGGGGGGCAGAGGCGGAGACCCAGTACTTC
D gene: TRBD2
V gene: TRBV3-1/TRBV3-2
J gene: TRBJ2-5
clone size: -

CDR3 protein: CASSQEFTGQGNEKLFF
CDR3 DNA: TGTGCCAGCAGCCAAGAGTTTACGGGACAAGGGAATGAAAAACTGTTTTTT
D gene: -
V gene: TRBV14
J gene: TRBJ1-4
clone size: -

CDR3 protein: CAWSTGTYEQYF
CDR3 DNA: TGTGCCTGGAGTACAGGGACCTACGAGCAGTACTTC
D gene: -
V gene: TRBV30
J gene: TRBJ2-7
clone size: -

CDR3 protein: CASSSRTGKGRYSNQPQHF
CDR3 DNA: TGTGCCAGCAGCTCTAGGACAGGCAAAGGACGGTATAGCAATCAGCCCCAGCATTTT
D gene: TRBD1
V gene: TRBV11-3
J gene: TRBJ1-5
clone size: -

CDR3 protein: CASSPPGKFEQFF
CDR3 DNA: TGTGCCAGCAGTCCCCCAGGGAAGTTTGAGCAGTTCTTC
D gene: -
V gene: TRBV28
J gene: TRBJ2-1
clone size: -

CDR3 protein: CASSFGESDTQYF
CDR3 DNA: TGTGCCAGCAGCTTCGGGGAGTCAGATACGCAGTATTTT
D gene: -
V gene: TRBV7-9
J gene: TRBJ2-3
clone size: -

CDR3 protein: CASSLIGPYGYTF
CDR3 DNA: TGTGCCAGCAGCTTGATTGGGCCCTATGGCTACACCTTC
D gene: -
V gene: TRBV5-4
J gene: TRBJ1-2
clone size: -

CDR3 protein: CASSHTEGSGNEQFF
CDR3 DNA: TGTGCCAGCAGCCATACGGAGGGATCTGGCAATGAGCAGTTCTTC
D gene: -
V gene: TRBV3-1/TRBV3-2
J gene: TRBJ2-1
clone size: -

CDR3 protein: CSVGTSGNYNEQFF
CDR3 DNA: TGCAGCGTAGGGACTAGCGGGAACTACAATGAGCAGTTCTTC
D gene: TRBD2
V gene: TRBV29-1
J gene: TRBJ2-1
clone size: -

CDR3 protein: CASSLGFEMPGEQYF
CDR3 DNA: TGTGCCAGCAGCTTAGGGTTCGAGATGCCCGGCGAGCAGTACTTC
D gene: -
V gene: TRBV11-2
J gene: TRBJ2-7
clone size: -

CDR3 protein: CASSQSNTGLDEQFF
CDR3 DNA: TGTGCCAGCAGCCAATCTAATACAGGGCTCGATGAGCAGTTCTTC
D gene: -
V gene: TRBV14
J gene: TRBJ2-1
clone size: once

CDR3 protein: CASSLSAGQGASYEQYF
CDR3 DNA: TGTGCCAGCAGCTTATCGGCGGGACAGGGGGCCTCCTACGAGCAGTACTTC
D gene: TRBD1
V gene: TRBV7-2
J gene: TRBJ2-7
clone size: -

CDR3 protein: CASSPTTRPTYEQYF
CDR3 DNA: TGTGCCAGCAGCCCGACAACACGGCCAACCTACGAGCAGTACTTC
D gene: -
V gene: TRBV3-1/TRBV3-2
J gene: TRBJ2-7
clone size: -

CDR3 protein: CASSLAAAGGPYNEQFF
CDR3 DNA: TGTGCCAGCAGCTTAGCCGCGGCGGGAGGGCCTTACAATGAGCAGTTCTTC
D gene: TRBD2
V gene: TRBV11-2
J gene: TRBJ2-1
clone size: -

CDR3 protein: CASSTGQPTYEQYF
CDR3 DNA: TGTGCCAGCAGCACCGGACAGCCAACCTACGAGCAGTACTTC
D gene: -
V gene: TRBV5-6
J gene: TRBJ2-7
clone size: -

CDR3 protein: CAKSRDTSYEQYF
CDR3 DNA: TGTGCCAAGAGCCGGGACACCTCCTACGAGCAGTACTTC
D gene: -
V gene: TRBV2
J gene: TRBJ2-7
clone size: -